This T cell receptor beta chain was observed in a study of T cell responses to AZD1222 COVID-19 vaccine (dated by TCRdb to the early 2020s). For context, the study as a whole: A total of approximately 240 trial participants underwent TCR sequencing, of whom some 210 received two doses of AZD1222 and around 26 received two doses of the MenACWY control vaccine. Trial participants were enrolled by age into 18-55, 56-69 and 70-plus year subgroups, with around 140, 26 and 57 TCR-sequenced participants respectively. Paper-wide results and their limitations: Nearly half of unique spike-specific TCRs reportedly recognized epitopes outside regions mutated in the B.1.351 and B.1.1.7 variants. No day 14 peak-response samples were available, so repertoires were characterized only after the peak T cell response. In the small 56-69-year group, the increase in depth fell short of significance, most likely because of low power. After two AZD1222 doses, spike-specific TCR breadth and depth were significantly higher than at day 0 and than in MenACWY recipients. The vaccine-associated CD4 TCRs covered the entire spike protein, and the dominant responses fell in regions 160-218 and 743-854. Participants were mostly white British, with more females than males. The authors suggested clonal diversity may have been underestimated. Conclusions about previously exposed vaccinees were limited because only six AZD1222 recipients were SARS-CoV-2 seropositive at baseline.

Sample time point, as interpreted from the label and publication: sample from adult after SARS-CoV-2 infection, after symptom onset. Two convalescent COVID-19 patients, sampled after symptom onset from adults with prior SARS-CoV-2 infection, were also TCR-sequenced for comparison. As for this clone: Its antigen specificity is not known. The sample holds no much larger clone one base away, and base qualities are not on file.

Measured from the cysteine to the phenylalanine, the CDR3 is 15 residues long. Just the 45-base CDR3 DNA is kept, in frame starting at base 1. CDR1 and CDR2 are drawn from the germline V gene: MNHEY, SVGEGT. Trimming at the junction amounts to 3 bases on V and 1 base on J, and the germline ends lie 10 bases apart. The CDR3 regions of human TCRbeta chains were analyzed by immunosequencing. In the source study's methods: Repertoire TCRs were checked for matches against a reference library of SARS-CoV-2-specific TCRs that had been generated using the MIRA antigen-specificity platform. Breadth was defined as the fraction of unique TCRs that were SARS-CoV-2-associated, and depth was defined as the fraction of total T cells that were SARS-CoV-2-associated. Using the MIRA data, every spike-specific TCR was mapped to the spike region that the TCR reacted to and assigned to either a CD4 or a CD8 class. Log10-transformed breadth and depth values were compared by one-way ANOVA with Sidak's multiple comparisons tests. TCRdb took this table from immuneACCESS and kept in-frame rearrangements with V and J called. Such tables lack part of the clones; where checked against another copy, unresolved V genes explain under half of the gap, and the rest is unexplained. The DNA gave D and trimming, while V, J and clone size come from that table. The sample table shows roughly 150,000 clones, and about nine tenths are seen once. The ten largest clones add up to over 6% of the sample.

This receptor chain uses TRBV6-2 or TRBV6-3 and TRBJ2-1, with no D gene named confidently. This TCR was sampled from an adult who had recovered from COVID-19. The sequences come from peripheral blood, collected after recovery from COVID-19. The nucleotides read TGTGCCAGCAGTTATGCAGTTGGGTCCTACAATGAGCAGTTCTTC. Its protein is CASSYAVGSYNEQFF.